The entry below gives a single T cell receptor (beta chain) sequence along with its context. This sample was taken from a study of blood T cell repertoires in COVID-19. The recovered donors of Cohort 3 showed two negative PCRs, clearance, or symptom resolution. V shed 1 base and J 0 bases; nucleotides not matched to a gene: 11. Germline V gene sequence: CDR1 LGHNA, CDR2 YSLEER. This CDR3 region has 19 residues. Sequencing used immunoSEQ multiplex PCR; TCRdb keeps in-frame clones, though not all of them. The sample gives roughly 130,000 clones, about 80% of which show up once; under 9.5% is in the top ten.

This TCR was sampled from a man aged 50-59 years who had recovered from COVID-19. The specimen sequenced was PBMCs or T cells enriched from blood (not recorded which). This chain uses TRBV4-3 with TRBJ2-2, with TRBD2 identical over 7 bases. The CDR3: CASSQVLMTSSPNTGELFF. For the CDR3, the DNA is TGCGCCAGCAGCCAAGTGTTGATGACTAGCAGCCCGAACACCGGGGAGCTGTTTTTT.